This TCR beta chain was sequenced in a study of blood T cell repertoires in COVID-19. Across the whole study: Samples representing acute and convalescent COVID-19 were sourced from the United States, Italy and Spain.

Seattle's cohort entered during active infection and was followed longitudinally. Per the original methods: Reference gene primer amplification gave estimated nucleated cell counts. The table came from immunoSEQ multiplex PCR; TCRdb's copy has only in-frame clones and leaves some out. The V and J calls and the clone size are those of that table, but D and trimming were determined from the DNA. The table has roughly 350,000 clones, almost 90% seen once; the top ten hold about 7%. Per germline, CDR1 LNHDA and CDR2 SQIVND (reference sequence). V dropped 10 bases and J dropped 8; count of bases not matched to a gene: 19. The CDR3 has 16 amino acids.

The sample was peripheral blood. This receptor was taken from a woman between 65 and 79 years old with COVID-19, enrolled during active disease. The chain uses TRBV19 and TRBJ2-2, with TRBD1 identical over 7 bases. In DNA form, the CDR3 reads TGTGCCACCTCTTCCCGGGACAGCGGTTATGATGGGGAGCTGTTTTTT. Encoded protein: CATSSRDSGYDGELFF.